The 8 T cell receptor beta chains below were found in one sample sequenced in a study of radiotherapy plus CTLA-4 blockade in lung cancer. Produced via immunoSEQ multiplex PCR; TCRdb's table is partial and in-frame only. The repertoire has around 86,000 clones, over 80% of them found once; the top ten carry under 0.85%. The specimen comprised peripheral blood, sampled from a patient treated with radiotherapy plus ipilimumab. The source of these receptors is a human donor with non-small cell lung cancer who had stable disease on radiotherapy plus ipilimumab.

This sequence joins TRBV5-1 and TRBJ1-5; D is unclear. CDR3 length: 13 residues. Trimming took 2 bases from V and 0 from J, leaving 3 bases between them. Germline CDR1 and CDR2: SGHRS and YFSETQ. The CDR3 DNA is TGCGCCAGCAGCTTTAATAGCAATCAGCCCCAGCATTTT. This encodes CASSFNSNQPQHF.

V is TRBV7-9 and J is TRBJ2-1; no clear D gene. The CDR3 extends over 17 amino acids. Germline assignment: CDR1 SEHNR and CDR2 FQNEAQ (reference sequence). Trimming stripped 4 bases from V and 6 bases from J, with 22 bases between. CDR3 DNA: TGTGCCAGCAGCTCCCCCTTGATGGGGAACAAACCCAATGAGCAGTTCTTC. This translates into CASSSPLMGNKPNEQFF. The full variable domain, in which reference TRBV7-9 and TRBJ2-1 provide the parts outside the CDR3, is DTGVSQNPRHKITKRGQNVTFRCDPISEHNRLYWYRQTLGQGPEFLTYFQNEAQLEKSRLLSDRFSAERPKGSFSTLEIQRTEQGDSAMYLCASSSPLMGNKPNEQFFGPGTRLTVL.

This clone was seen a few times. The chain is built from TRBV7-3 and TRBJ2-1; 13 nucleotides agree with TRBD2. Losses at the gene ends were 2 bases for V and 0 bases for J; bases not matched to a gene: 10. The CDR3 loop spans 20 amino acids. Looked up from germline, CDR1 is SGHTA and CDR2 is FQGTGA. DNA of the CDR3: TGTGCCAGCAGCTTAGAGAGGGGACTAGCGGGAAGGAGCTCCTACAATGAGCAGTTCTTC. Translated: CASSLERGLAGRSSYNEQFF.

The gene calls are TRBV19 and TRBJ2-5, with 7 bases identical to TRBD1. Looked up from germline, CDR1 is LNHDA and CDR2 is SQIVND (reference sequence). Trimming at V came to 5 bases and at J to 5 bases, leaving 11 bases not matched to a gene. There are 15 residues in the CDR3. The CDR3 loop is CASSPRQGLWETQYF. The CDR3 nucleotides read TGTGCCAGTAGTCCAAGACAGGGCCTTTGGGAGACCCAGTACTTC.

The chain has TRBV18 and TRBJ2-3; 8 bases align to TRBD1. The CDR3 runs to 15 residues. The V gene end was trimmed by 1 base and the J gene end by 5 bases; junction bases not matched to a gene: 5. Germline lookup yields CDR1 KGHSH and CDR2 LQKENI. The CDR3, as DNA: TGTGCCAGCTCACCACGGACAGGGCAGATAGATACGCAGTATTTT. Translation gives CASSPRTGQIDTQYF.

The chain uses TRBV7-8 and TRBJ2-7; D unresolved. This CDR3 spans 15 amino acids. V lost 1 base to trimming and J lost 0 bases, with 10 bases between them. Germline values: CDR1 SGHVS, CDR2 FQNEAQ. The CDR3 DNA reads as TGTGCCAGCAGCTTAGTGAAGCTGAGCTCCTACGAGCAGTACTTC. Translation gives CASSLVKLSSYEQYF.

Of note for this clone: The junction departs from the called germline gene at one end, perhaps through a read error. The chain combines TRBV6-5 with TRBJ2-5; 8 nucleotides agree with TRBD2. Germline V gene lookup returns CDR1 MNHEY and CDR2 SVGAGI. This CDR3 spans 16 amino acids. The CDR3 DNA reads TGTGCCAGCAGTTACTCCAGCGGGGGTTTCCAAGAGACCCGGTACTTC. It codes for CASSYSSGGFQETRYF.

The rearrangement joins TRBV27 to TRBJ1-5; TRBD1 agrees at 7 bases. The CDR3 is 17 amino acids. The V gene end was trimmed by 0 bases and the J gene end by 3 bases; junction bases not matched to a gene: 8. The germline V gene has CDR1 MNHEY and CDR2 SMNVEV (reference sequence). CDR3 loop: CASSLSRDSGLNQPQHF. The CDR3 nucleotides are TGTGCCAGCAGTTTATCGAGGGACAGCGGGCTCAATCAGCCCCAGCATTTT.